Listed below are T cell receptor beta chains from one sample, sequenced in a study of pediatric ulcerative colitis. TCRdb's table, derived via immunoSEQ multiplex PCR, lists solely in-frame clones and lacks some. The table shows about 60,000 clones, with 75% to 90% occurring only once. Specimen: blood. The receptors here all came from a boy younger than 18 who was a control in a study of pediatric ulcerative colitis. The conserved cysteine and the conserved F or W are not part of the CDR3 here. The order of the fields is V gene, D gene, J gene, CDR3 protein. D genes are given only for firm matches.

TRBV13	TRBD1	TRBJ1-4	ASSARDRGTNEKLF
TRBV2	.	TRBJ1-1	ASSGNGNTEAF
TRBV5-1	.	TRBJ1-1	ASSLDLGGNTEAF
TRBV10-1	.	TRBJ1-1	ASSDSLQGSNTEAF
TRBV10-2	TRBD1	TRBJ1-2	ASRNRGNRASGYT
TRBV21-1	.	TRBJ1-1	ASSRPIEAF
TRBV19	.	TRBJ1-4	ASSIQATNEKLF
TRBV10-3	.	TRBJ2-2	AISESGLNTGELF
TRBV28	TRBD1	TRBJ2-7	ASSWGQGGYEQY
TRBV6-1	TRBD1	TRBJ2-7	ASSQHRGVSYEQY
TRBV4-1	TRBD2	TRBJ2-7	ASSPGLVLGLANEQY
TRBV6-4	.	TRBJ2-3	ASSDEGRAADTQY
TRBV30	.	TRBJ1-5	AWSISGGNQPQH
TRBV6-5	.	TRBJ2-2	ASSYSNSRNTGELF
TRBV7-9	.	TRBJ2-5	ASSSTPGVQETQY
TRBV7-8	.	TRBJ1-4	ASSPLNLGIDNEKLF
TRBV7-7	TRBD2	TRBJ2-3	ASSLAGGGDTQY
TRBV7-3	TRBD1	TRBJ1-2	ASSPRPGQGSTNYGYT
TRBV28	.	TRBJ1-1	ASTPGPSNTEAF
TRBV5-4	TRBD1	TRBJ2-7	ASSLLGQGLHEQY
TRBV2	.	TRBJ1-1	ANSQYRDATEAF
TRBV27	.	TRBJ2-7	ASSRGGSYEQY
TRBV9	TRBD2	TRBJ2-1	ASSVDLAGGTRYNEQF
TRBV27	TRBD1	TRBJ1-2	ASSSRQGLIYGYT
TRBV7-7	.	TRBJ2-1	ASSFHPSKYNEQF
TRBV5-4	.	TRBJ1-2	ASSLYFYGGGLGSYGYT
TRBV27	TRBD2	TRBJ2-3	ASSRAGRADTQY
TRBV20-1	.	TRBJ2-3	SALRDTQY
TRBV11-2	.	TRBJ2-7	ASSLWDEQY
TRBV28	.	TRBJ2-7	ASGSGRNAGRQY
TRBV10-3	.	TRBJ2-7	AIRLQVAVREEGEQY
TRBV6-4	.	TRBJ2-1	ASSDSPRGAGRNEQF